What follows describes a single T cell receptor beta chain. These data are taken from a study of blood T cell repertoires in COVID-19. Looking at the study overall: The United States, Italy and Spain supplied acute and convalescent COVID-19 samples. T cells, B-cell-depleted T cells, or PBMCs supplied cDNA or gDNA.

In the original analysis: Researchers report that nucleated cell counts were estimated from reference gene primer amplification. Assay used: immunoSEQ multiplex PCR; TCRdb lists only in-frame clones, some missing. V, J and clone size were drawn from that table, and D and trimming were deduced from the DNA. This table holds 40,000 to 50,000 clones, approximately 83% found once. The sequence derives from a human donor in a cohort sampled during active COVID-19. The donor label of this sample is uncertain. The specimen was peripheral blood.

CDR3 residues: CASSAGTINQPQHF. The CDR3 nucleotides read TGTGCCAGCAGCGCCGGGACTATTAATCAGCCCCAGCATTTT. The chain links TRBV9 to TRBJ1-5; D is possibly TRBD1 (5 bases). CDR1 is SGDLS, CDR2 YYNGEE, per germline. This CDR3 comprises 14 residues. The V and J ends lost 3 bases and 4 bases respectively, with 11 bases between them.